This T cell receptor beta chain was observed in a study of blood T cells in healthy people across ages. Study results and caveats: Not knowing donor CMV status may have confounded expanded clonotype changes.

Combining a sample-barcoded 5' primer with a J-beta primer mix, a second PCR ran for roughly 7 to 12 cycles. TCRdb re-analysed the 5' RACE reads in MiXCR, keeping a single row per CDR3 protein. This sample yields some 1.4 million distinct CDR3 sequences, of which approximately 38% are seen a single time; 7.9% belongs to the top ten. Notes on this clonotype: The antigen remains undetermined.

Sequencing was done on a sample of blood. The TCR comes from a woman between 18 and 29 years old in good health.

The CDR3 protein is CASYHRGYEQFF. CDR3 in DNA: TGTGCCAGCTACCACAGGGGATATGAGCAGTTCTTC. The chain is built from TRBV12-3 or TRBV12-4 and TRBJ2-1; TRBD1 matches at 7 bases. V gave up 8 bases and J gave up 8 bases; unmatched junction bases: 6. This CDR3 has 12 residues.